This T cell receptor beta chain was sequenced in a study of blood T cell repertoires in COVID-19. V was pared by 4 bases and J by 5 bases, with 8 bases of the junction left unmatched. This CDR3 has 16 residues. Germline V gene sequence: CDR1 SGDLS, CDR2 YYNGEE. In the original processing: Amplifying reference gene primers gave estimates of nucleated cell counts. This table comes from immunoSEQ multiplex PCR, and its TCRdb copy is limited to in-frame clones, with some not included. V, J and clone size are those of that table, while D and trimming were read from the DNA. The repertoire has a few hundred thousand clones, around 89% of them found once; the top ten carry under 4.5%.

The receptor was isolated from a man aged 55 to 70 who had recovered from COVID-19. The sequenced sample was peripheral blood. This chain connects TRBV9 to TRBJ2-1; 11 nucleotides align to TRBD2. This CDR3 reads CASSTPTSGAHNEQFF. The CDR3 DNA reads as TGTGCCAGCAGCACCCCGACTAGCGGGGCTCACAATGAGCAGTTCTTC.